A selection of T cell receptor beta chains follows, all from one sample in a study of T cell changes during pregnancy in multiple sclerosis. Repertoires were generated with immunoSEQ multiplex PCR, while TCRdb's copy carries only in-frame clones and drops some. The sample includes approximately 48,000 clones, roughly nine tenths of them seen just once. The sample here was CD8+ T cells from peripheral blood mononuclear cells, taken before pregnancy. The source is a female donor with multiple sclerosis, enrolled in a pregnancy study. The CDR3 runs from the conserved cysteine through the conserved F or W.

TRBJ2-1 TRBV9 CASSPSTSGGNNEQFF
TRBJ2-7 TRBV7-3 CASSLVWEETRPHQYF
TRBJ2-5 TRBV2 CASSEWASGEETQYF
TRBJ1-1 TRBV21-1 CASSGLLGLDFCNTEAFF
TRBJ2-2 TRBV4-2 CASSQDRGPGELFF
TRBJ2-5 TRBV2 CASSEVRTAGEETQYF
TRBJ2-5 TRBV4-1 CASSTSGQSAETQYF
TRBJ1-1 TRBV15 CATSRDREGAAEAFF
TRBJ1-1 TRBV19 CASSISGSTEAFF
TRBJ2-3 TRBV7-3 CASSVFSGGAPDTQYF
TRBJ2-7 TRBV9 CASSEAGTPLEQYF
TRBJ1-2 TRBV7-6 CASSRGIQGVGYTF
TRBJ2-1 TRBV7-2 CASSPSSYNEQFF
TRBJ2-1 TRBV20-1 CRADTYNEQFF
TRBJ2-1 TRBV11-2 CASSSPGWDEQFF
TRBJ2-3 TRBV19 CASSLRQDSKGDTQYF
TRBJ2-5 TRBV11-1 CASSLFKGQETQYF
TRBJ1-2 TRBV27 CASSQAGQINYGYTF
TRBJ2-1 TRBV9 CASSTRTDRESHNEQFF
TRBJ1-1 TRBV5-6 CASSPDRRWNTEAFF
TRBJ1-2 TRBV5-5 CASSSTGKGYGYTF
TRBJ2-7 TRBV5-4 CASSERTVSHREQYF
TRBJ1-6 TRBV7-3 CASSLAESSPLHF
TRBJ2-5 TRBV4-2 CASSQEGQGTQETQYF
TRBJ2-1 TRBV2 CATRLAGVYNEQFF
TRBJ1-2 TRBV7-9 CASSLGATGGGYTF
TRBJ2-7 TRBV11-2 CASSRQGSYEQYF
TRBJ1-2 TRBV5-4 CASSPAAGNYGYTF
TRBJ2-7 TRBV27 CASSTSGHNSYEQYF
TRBJ1-6 TRBV9 CASSVGGAGREPLHF
TRBJ1-1 TRBV10-3 CAISRIGGGNTEAFF
TRBJ1-6 TRBV15 CATSREQGNSPLHF
TRBJ2-2 TRBV6-1 CASREGRITGELFF
TRBJ2-2 TRBV6-4 CASSGGTGGTGELFF
TRBJ1-6 TRBV9 CASSAKGAGNSPLHF
TRBJ1-5 TRBV5-6 CASSLRGTGPNQPQHF
TRBJ2-3 TRBV7-9 CASWRGLAGSDTQYF
TRBJ2-1 TRBV27 CASSPLAGGRHNEQFF
TRBJ2-7 TRBV4-1 CASSQEAQRGSDEQYF
TRBJ2-3 TRBV5-5 CASSLVAGPDTQYF
TRBJ2-2 TRBV2 CASPRGLSGELFF
TRBJ2-1 TRBV9 CASSVDRSGGARNEQFF
TRBJ1-3 TRBV9 CASSADSSLGNTIYF
TRBJ1-6 TRBV7-9 CASSLTERNSPLHF
TRBJ1-1 TRBV6-5 CASRRDRVGTEAFF
TRBJ2-2 TRBV7-6 CASSPGDRGPTGELFF
TRBJ1-5 TRBV11-2 CASSLGAANQPQHF
TRBJ2-5 TRBV11-1 CASIPRGGSETQYF
TRBJ1-2 TRBV4-1 CASSQVGQAGGYTF
TRBJ1-2 TRBV2 CASSDAGTGSGYGYTF
TRBJ1-1 TRBV29-1 CSVVREFGFF
TRBJ1-1 TRBV5-8 CASSHLGGSGTEAFF
TRBJ1-1 TRBV7-9 CASNPGGRYTEAFF
TRBJ2-1 TRBV5-4 CASSLSRRDTDEQFF